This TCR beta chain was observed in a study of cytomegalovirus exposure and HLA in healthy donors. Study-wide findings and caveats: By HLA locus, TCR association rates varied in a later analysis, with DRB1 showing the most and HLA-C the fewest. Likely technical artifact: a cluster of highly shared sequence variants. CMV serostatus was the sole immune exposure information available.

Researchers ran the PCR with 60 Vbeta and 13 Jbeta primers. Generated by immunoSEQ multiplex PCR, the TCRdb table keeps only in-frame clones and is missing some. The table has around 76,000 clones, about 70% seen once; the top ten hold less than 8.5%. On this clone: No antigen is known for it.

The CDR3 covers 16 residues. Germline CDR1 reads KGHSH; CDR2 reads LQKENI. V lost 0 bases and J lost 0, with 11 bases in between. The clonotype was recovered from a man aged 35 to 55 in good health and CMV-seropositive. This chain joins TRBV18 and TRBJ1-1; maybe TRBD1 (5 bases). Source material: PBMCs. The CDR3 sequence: CASSPPGDSMNTEAFF. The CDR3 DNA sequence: TGTGCCAGCTCACCACCAGGGGATTCCATGAACACTGAAGCTTTCTTT.